The 13 T cell receptor beta chains listed next were all sequenced from one sample in a study of blood T cell repertoires in COVID-19. Sequenced by immunoSEQ multiplex PCR; TCRdb stores in-frame clones only, minus some. The sample has over 75,000 clones; roughly four fifths are singletons. Sequencing input: peripheral blood. These receptors were collected from an elderly woman with acute or convalescent COVID-19.

The V gene is TRBV28, the J gene TRBJ1-4; D is uncertain. Germline CDR1 reads MDHEN; CDR2 reads SYDVKM. The CDR3 has 16 residues. V dropped 5 bases and J dropped 0 bases, with 13 bases sitting between them. The CDR3 spells CASSVREITTNEKLFF. In DNA form, the CDR3 reads TGTGCCAGCAGTGTGAGGGAGATAACAACTAATGAAAAACTGTTTTTT.

The chain links TRBV29-1 to TRBJ1-2; D gene ambiguous. Germline V gene data show CDR1 as SQVTM and CDR2 as ANQGSEA. The CDR3 has 12 residues. The V gene lost 6 bases and the J gene lost 7 bases, with 15 bases spanning the gap. The CDR3 is CSVAPDTTGYTF. The CDR3 DNA reads as TGCAGCGTCGCCCCTGACACGACTGGCTACACCTTC.

This clone was counted only a few times. The rearrangement links TRBV10-1 to TRBJ2-7; 9 bases are shared with TRBD1. CDR3 length: 14 amino acids. J lost 2 bases, V lost 11 bases, and 10 bases had no gene match. The germline gives CDR1 WNHNN, CDR2 SYGVQD (reference sequence). This CDR3 is CARLRRTGAYEQYF. The CDR3 DNA sequence: TGCGCCCGATTACGACGGACAGGGGCCTACGAGCAGTACTTC.

The chain uses TRBV5-1 and TRBJ1-4; no clear D gene. CDR1 SGHRS and CDR2 YFSETQ come from the germline V gene. This CDR3 is built from 14 residues. Between the trimmed V and J ends, which lost 4 bases and 7 bases, there was a span of 14 bases. Here the CDR3 reads CASSIGQEGEKLFF. The CDR3 DNA is TGCGCCAGCAGCATTGGGCAGGAAGGTGAAAAACTGTTTTTT. The whole variable domain, remainder taken from reference TRBV5-1 and TRBJ1-4, is KAGVTQTPRYLIKTRGQQVTLSCSPISGHRSVSWYQQTPGQGLQFLFEYFSETQRNKGNFPGRFSGRQFSNSRSEMNVSTLELGDSALYLCASSIGQEGEKLFFGSGTQLSVL.

This chain links TRBV6-5 with TRBJ1-6, with a possible D match to TRBD1 (5 bases). The V end was cut by 7 bases, the J end by 18 bases, with 22 bases between. CDR3 size: 13 residues. Germline V gives CDR1 MNHEY, CDR2 SVGAGI. CDR3 sequence (DNA): TGTGCCAGCAAATCCCGGGGGAGAGGGGCTTACCACTTT. The encoded protein is CASKSRGRGAYHF.

The chain carries TRBV28 and TRBJ2-3, with TRBD2 identical over 9 bases. Germline CDR1 is MDHEN and CDR2 is SYDVKM. V was clipped by 0 bases and J by 1 base; unmatched bases: 2. The length of the CDR3 is 16 residues. CDR3 nucleotide sequence: TGTGCCAGCAGTTTATGGACTAGCGGTCGCACAGATACGCAGTATTTT. This codes for CASSLWTSGRTDTQYF.

J is TRBJ1-1 and V is TRBV5-4, with 9 bases fitting TRBD1. The CDR3 runs 14 residues. J lost 6 bases, V lost 4 bases, and 7 bases had no gene match. The germline V gene encodes CDR1 SGHNT and CDR2 YYREEE (reference sequence). CDR3 region: CASSPGQGRPEAFF. Here the CDR3 DNA reads TGTGCCAGCAGCCCGGGACAGGGTCGACCTGAAGCTTTCTTT.

Only a few counts were recorded for this clone. The J gene is TRBJ2-7, the V gene TRBV4-1; D is unclear. V was shortened by 1 base and J by 3 bases, with 13 bases between the two germline ends. The germline V gene has CDR1 MGHRA and CDR2 YSYEKL. This CDR3 is 15 amino acids long. In DNA form, the CDR3 reads TGCGCCAGCAGCCAAGTGGAGACTCCCTTCTACGAGCAGTACTTC. Residues: CASSQVETPFYEQYF.

The chain combines TRBV5-1 with TRBJ1-6; TRBD1 aligns across 9 bases. CDR1 and CDR2 from the germline V gene are SGHRS and YFSETQ. J lost 5 bases, V lost 2 bases, and 5 bases had no gene match. CDR3 size: 16 residues. The CDR3 spells CASSLKQGADNSPLHF. The CDR3, as DNA: TGCGCCAGCAGCTTAAAACAGGGGGCCGATAATTCACCCCTCCACTTT.

CDR3 in DNA: TGTGCCAGCAGCGTACACAGGGCCACCGGGGAGCTGTTTTTT. It specifies CASSVHRATGELFF. The chain is built from TRBV9 and TRBJ2-2; TRBD1 might be the D (6 bases). Between the trimmed V and J ends, which lost 1 base and 4 bases, there was a span of 8 bases. The CDR3 consists of 14 residues. Germline V CDR1 and CDR2: SGDLS, YYNGEE.

The rearrangement links TRBV6-5 to TRBJ2-5; TRBD1 agrees at 7 bases. CDR3 size: 15 residues. The germline V gene encodes CDR1 MNHEY and CDR2 SVGAGI. With 2 bases clipped from V and 5 bases from J, the junction kept 8 bases outside the gene matches. This chain's CDR3 is CASSYKGLRGETQYF. Here the CDR3 DNA reads TGTGCCAGCAGTTACAAGGGTCTCAGGGGGGAGACCCAGTACTTC.

V gene TRBV19 combines with J gene TRBJ2-2; no clear D. V gave up 0 bases and J gave up 4 bases, with 6 bases separating them. Germline V gene sequence: CDR1 LNHDA, CDR2 SQIVND (reference sequence). The CDR3 extends over 14 amino acids. The CDR3: CASSIDLVTGELFF. Here the CDR3 DNA reads TGTGCCAGTAGTATAGATCTAGTCACCGGGGAGCTGTTTTTT.

CDR3 coding DNA: TGCGCCAGCAGCTTGAACGCGGTCCAAGAGACCCAGTACTTC. Translating it yields CASSLNAVQETQYF. This chain uses TRBV5-1 with TRBJ2-5; D unresolved. Trimming took off 1 base at V and 1 base at J, with 8 bases between the two ends. This CDR3 has 14 amino acids. Looked up from germline, CDR1 is SGHRS and CDR2 is YFSETQ. Combining the CDR3 with reference TRBV5-1 and TRBJ2-5 gives the whole variable domain KAGVTQTPRYLIKTRGQQVTLSCSPISGHRSVSWYQQTPGQGLQFLFEYFSETQRNKGNFPGRFSGRQFSNSRSEMNVSTLELGDSALYLCASSLNAVQETQYFGPGTRLLVL.